This TCR beta chain was recorded in a study of blood T cell repertoires in COVID-19. Study information: Researchers got acute and convalescent COVID-19 samples from the United States, Italy and Spain. The analysed material was cDNA or gDNA that came from T cells, B-cell-depleted T cells, or PBMCs.

The authors' processing: Estimated nucleated cell counts came from reference gene primer amplification. Measured with immunoSEQ multiplex PCR; TCRdb has only the in-frame clones, and not every one. The DNA gave D and trimming, while V, J and clone size come from that table. In the table there are under 250,000 clones, approximately 82% of which are singletons. This clonotype originated in a man aged 30 to 39 who had recovered from COVID-19. The sequenced material came from peripheral blood.

CDR3 in amino acids: CASSPTGGHQPQHF. In nucleotides, the CDR3 is TGTGCCAGTAGTCCGACAGGGGGCCATCAGCCCCAGCATTTT. This chain joins TRBV19 and TRBJ1-5, with 10 bases lining up with TRBD1. The trim removed 5 bases at V and 5 bases at J, leaving 3 bases unmatched. Germline-derived CDR1 and CDR2 are LNHDA and SQIVND (reference sequence). CDR3 length: 14 amino acids.